This T cell receptor beta chain was recorded in a study of T cells in Graves' hyperthyroidism and ophthalmopathy. The CDR3 covers 15 residues. CDR1 SEHNR and CDR2 FQNEAQ come from the germline V gene (reference sequence). V was clipped by 1 base and J by 5 bases; unmatched bases: 8. In its sample, this clonotype was seen many times. TCR beta CDR3 regions were amplified from RNA transcripts. First-round RT-PCR with HTBI primers amplified the TCR CDR3 region. From the multiplex PCR reads, TCRdb called clonotypes with MiXCR, one entry per CDR3 protein. Counted here are roughly 720,000 distinct CDR3 sequences, roughly a sixth occurring once; the ten biggest clones make up about 16%.

This clonotype was obtained from a man aged 50-59 years with Graves' hyperthyroidism. The chain employs TRBV7-9 and TRBJ2-7, with 7 bases identical to TRBD1. Sequenced sample: blood. The chain's CDR3 is CASSLGDSGGDEQYF. The CDR3 bases are TGTGCCAGCAGCTTAGGGGACAGTGGGGGCGACGAGCAGTACTTC.